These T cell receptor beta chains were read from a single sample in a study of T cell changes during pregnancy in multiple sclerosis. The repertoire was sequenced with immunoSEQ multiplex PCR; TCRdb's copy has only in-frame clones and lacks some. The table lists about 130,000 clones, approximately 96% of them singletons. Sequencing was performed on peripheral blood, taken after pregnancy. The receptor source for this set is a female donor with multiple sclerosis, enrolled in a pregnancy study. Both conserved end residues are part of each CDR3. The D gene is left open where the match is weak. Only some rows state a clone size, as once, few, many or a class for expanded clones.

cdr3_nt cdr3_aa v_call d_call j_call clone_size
TGTGCCAGCAGCCTAGGGACTAGCGGGAGGGACGAGCAGTACTTC CASSLGTSGRDEQYF TRBV7-2 TRBD2 TRBJ2-7 .
TGTGCCAGCAGCGTCACAGGGGATCCCACTGAAGCTTTCTTT CASSVTGDPTEAFF TRBV9 TRBD1 TRBJ1-1 .
TGCGCCAGCAGCCCGGGGGGGGAGTACGAGCAGTACTTC CASSPGGEYEQYF TRBV4-1 TRBD2 TRBJ2-7 .
TGTGCCAGCAGCTTAGGGGAGGGCCTCCGTAATGAGCAGTTCTTC CASSLGEGLRNEQFF TRBV7-9 TRBD2 TRBJ2-1 .
TGTGCCAGCAGGGGAGGGGGGCGTGTGAACACTGAAGCTTTCTTT CASRGGGRVNTEAFF TRBV28 . TRBJ1-1 .
TGTGCCAGCAGCTTAGACGGGACAGGGGCTGAAAAACTGTTTTTT CASSLDGTGAEKLFF TRBV7-2 TRBD1 TRBJ1-4 .
TGTGCCAGCAGTCTCGACACTGAAGCTTTCTTT CASSLDTEAFF TRBV28 . TRBJ1-1 once
TGTGCCAGCAGCCAAGACAACAGTTATTTCTACGAGCAGTACTTC CASSQDNSYFYEQYF TRBV14 . TRBJ2-7 .
TGCGCCAGCAGCTTGTTTCTGGTCGGGACAGGGAACTTAGATGAGCAGTTCTTC CASSLFLVGTGNLDEQFF TRBV5-1 TRBD1 TRBJ2-1 few
TGTGCCAGCAGTTACGGTACAGGGGTTTCCTACGAGCAGTACTTC CASSYGTGVSYEQYF TRBV6-6 TRBD1 TRBJ2-7 .
TGTGCCAGCAGGGACCCGGGAAGCGGTCATACGCAGTATTTT CASRDPGSGHTQYF TRBV2 . TRBJ2-3 once
TGTGCCAGTAGTATAGTTCCAGGTGGGTCCACTGAAGCTTTCTTT CASSIVPGGSTEAFF TRBV19 . TRBJ1-1 once
TGTGCCAGCAGTTTCTCACGGGCGAACACCGGGGAGCTGTTTTTT CASSFSRANTGELFF TRBV6-5 . TRBJ2-2 .
TGTGCCAGCAGCACGACGACTCCTTACGAGCAGTACTTC CASSTTTPYEQYF TRBV28 . TRBJ2-7 .
TGTGCCAGCAGCTTCCTAGGGGGGGGCAATGAGCAGTTCTTC CASSFLGGGNEQFF TRBV7-3 . TRBJ2-1 .
TGTGCCAGCAGTTTAGAGACTGGTCTCAGAGAGTTCTTC CASSLETGLREFF TRBV27 . TRBJ2-1 .
TGCGCCAGCAGCCCAGGGGTTCGTTTGGGCGAGCAGTACTTC CASSPGVRLGEQYF TRBV5-1 . TRBJ2-7 .
TGTGCCAGTAGTTTCGAGGCCCCTAGCACAGATACGCAGTATTTT CASSFEAPSTDTQYF TRBV19 . TRBJ2-3 .
TGTGCCAGCAGCCCGGTACTAGCGGCCATATACAATGAGCAGTTCTTC CASSPVLAAIYNEQFF TRBV9 TRBD2 TRBJ2-1 .
TGCGCCAGCAGCTTGGCGGGCGGGAGATCCTACGAGCAGTACTTC CASSLAGGRSYEQYF TRBV5-1 TRBD2 TRBJ2-7 .
TGCGCCAGCAGCTTACTATGGGGGGGCATCGCCGGGGAGCTGTTTTTT CASSLLWGGIAGELFF TRBV5-1 . TRBJ2-2 .
TGTGCCAGCAGTTTTCGGTCGGGACAGGCTAATTACTATGGCTACACCTTC CASSFRSGQANYYGYTF TRBV28 TRBD1 TRBJ1-2 .
TGTGCCAGCAGGGTAGCGGGAGCGACAGATACGCAGTATTTT CASRVAGATDTQYF TRBV6-6 TRBD2 TRBJ2-3 .
TGTGCCAGTGAGCGGGACCTTGGCTACGAGCAGTACTTC CASERDLGYEQYF TRBV2 TRBD2 TRBJ2-7 .
TGTGCCAGCAGGGACAGGGGGGAAGAGACCCAGTACTTC CASRDRGEETQYF TRBV2 TRBD1 TRBJ2-5 .
TGCAGCGTTGTTCTAGCGGGAGCTAGCACAGATACGCAGTATTTT CSVVLAGASTDTQYF TRBV29-1 TRBD2 TRBJ2-3 .
TGTGCCAGCAGCCCAGAGGGACAGGGGAGAGGGTACGCTGAAGCTTTCTTT CASSPEGQGRGYAEAFF TRBV28 TRBD1 TRBJ1-1 few
TGTGCCAGCAGCGAGGGACTAGCGGGAGACGAGACCCAGTACTTC CASSEGLAGDETQYF TRBV14 TRBD2 TRBJ2-5 .
TGTGCCAGCAGCCATTTTGTGTTGGATACGCAGTATTTT CASSHFVLDTQYF TRBV28 . TRBJ2-3 .
TGTGCCAGCAGCCCCGGGGAGCGGGGGGCCTACGAGCAGTACTTC CASSPGERGAYEQYF TRBV11-2 TRBD2 TRBJ2-7 .
TGCAGCGTTGATCCGCAGGGGGTTAACGAGCAGTACTTC CSVDPQGVNEQYF TRBV29-1 TRBD1 TRBJ2-7 .
TGCGCCAGCAGCTTGAGTAGCGGGAGGGCAGGTGTCTACGAGCAGTACTTC CASSLSSGRAGVYEQYF TRBV4-1 TRBD2 TRBJ2-7 .
TGTGCCAGTAGTATGGGAGCGGGTCTTGGCACCGGGGAGCTGTTTTTT CASSMGAGLGTGELFF TRBV19 . TRBJ2-2 once
TGTGCCAGCGAGGTAGCGCCCAATGAGCAGTTCTTC CASEVAPNEQFF TRBV5-8 . TRBJ2-1 .
TGTGCCAGCAGCTACGGACTAGCGGGAGATTCGCAGTTCTTC CASSYGLAGDSQFF TRBV5-6 TRBD2 TRBJ2-1 .
TGTGCCAGCAGCCCTCGTGAAGCGGAGCTCAAAGATACGCAGTATTTT CASSPREAELKDTQYF TRBV7-9 . TRBJ2-3 .
TGCGCCAGCAGCCAAGAACTCTTAGGGGGGGCCTACGAGCAGTACTTC CASSQELLGGAYEQYF TRBV4-3 . TRBJ2-7 once
TGTGCCAGTAGTTATTCAGAGAACACTGAAGCTTTCTTT CASSYSENTEAFF TRBV19 . TRBJ1-1 .
TGTGCCAGCAGTTTGACGGGACTAGCGTTCCTAAATGAGCAGTTCTTC CASSLTGLAFLNEQFF TRBV27 TRBD2 TRBJ2-1 once
TGTGCCAGCAGCCAAGCGACAGGGGGCATGTACGAGCAGTACTTC CASSQATGGMYEQYF TRBV14 TRBD1 TRBJ2-7 .
TGTGCCTGGGGGGGACTACCATACACCGGGGAGCTGTTTTTT CAWGGLPYTGELFF TRBV30 TRBD2 TRBJ2-2 .
TGTGCCAGCAGCGGGGACAGCCTTTCGAACACTGAAGCTTTCTTT CASSGDSLSNTEAFF TRBV9 TRBD1 TRBJ1-1 .
TGTGCCAGCAGCTTAGTGGGCAGGACAGCCCTTTTCTACGAGCAGTACTTC CASSLVGRTALFYEQYF TRBV7-2 . TRBJ2-7 .
TGTGCCATCAGTGAGTCGAAAATAGGGGGATACGAGCAGTACTTC CAISESKIGGYEQYF TRBV10-3 . TRBJ2-7 .
TGCGCCAGCAGCTTGGGGACAGCATTCAGCTCCTACGAGCAGTACTTC CASSLGTAFSSYEQYF TRBV5-1 . TRBJ2-7 once
TGTGCCAGCAAGCGAAGGCCCGAAACCGGGGAGCTGTTTTTT CASKRRPETGELFF TRBV6-4 . TRBJ2-2 once